This TCR beta chain was obtained from a study of blood T cells in healthy people across ages. Notes on this clonotype: As yet, its antigen is unknown.

Findings and caveats of the study: CMV status of donors was unknown, possibly confounding expanded clonotype changes.

Next came a second PCR, run for about 7 to 12 cycles, which used a sample-barcoded 5' primer along with a J-beta primer mix. Every single cDNA molecule received a tag from a template-switch adaptor with 12 random nucleotides. Researchers report that each sample yielded at least 3 million CDR3-containing paired-end reads. TCRdb reprocessed the 5' RACE reads with MiXCR, giving one entry per CDR3 protein. The repertoire holds roughly 1.6 million distinct CDR3 sequences, about 32% seen once, with around 10% in the top ten. Germline V gene sequence: CDR1 SGDLS, CDR2 YYNGEE. CDR3 length: 14 residues. V lost 4 bases, J lost 6 bases, and 7 bases stayed unmatched.

The V call is TRBV9, the J call TRBJ1-5, with 7 bases lining up with TRBD1. Sequenced sample: blood. The sequence was collected from a woman aged 25-40 years in good health. The CDR3 DNA reads as TGTGCCAGCAGCCCCGGGACAGACCGTCAGCCCCAGCATTTT. Protein: CASSPGTDRQPQHF.